This TCR beta chain was identified in a study of blood T cell repertoires in COVID-19. Whole-study context: Samples came from the United States, Italy and Spain, spanning acute and convalescent COVID-19. PBMCs, B-cell-depleted T cells, or T cells were the source of the cDNA or gDNA that made up the material.

The CDR3 has 18 amino acids. J lost 0 bases, V lost 0 bases, and 7 bases had no gene match. Germline V gene data show CDR1 as KGHSH and CDR2 as LQKENI. In the authors' workflow: Amplification of reference gene primers provided the estimated nucleated cell counts. The data were produced by immunoSEQ multiplex PCR, yet TCRdb's version contains in-frame clones alone and is incomplete. V, J and clone size derive from that table, while D and trimming were established from the DNA sequence. The sample has 35,000 to 50,000 clones, about 90% seen once. This clonotype was obtained from a man aged 45-60 years with active COVID-19. This chain joins TRBV18 and TRBJ1-1; 10 bases line up with TRBD1. The sequencing sample was made of peripheral blood. CDR3 DNA: TGTGCCAGCTCACCACCGAGGGGACAGGGGTTTATGAACACTGAAGCTTTCTTT. Residues: CASSPPRGQGFMNTEAFF.